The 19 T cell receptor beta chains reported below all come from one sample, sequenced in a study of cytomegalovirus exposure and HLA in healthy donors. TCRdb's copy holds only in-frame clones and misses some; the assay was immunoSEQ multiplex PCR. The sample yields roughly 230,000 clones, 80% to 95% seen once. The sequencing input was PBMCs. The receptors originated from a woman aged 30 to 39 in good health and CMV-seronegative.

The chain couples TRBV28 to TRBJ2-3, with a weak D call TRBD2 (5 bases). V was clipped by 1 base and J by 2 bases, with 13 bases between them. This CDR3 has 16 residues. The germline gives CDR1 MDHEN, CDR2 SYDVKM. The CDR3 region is CASSLFSSGYTDTQYF. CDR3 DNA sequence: TGTGCCAGCAGTTTATTTTCGTCGGGGTACACAGATACGCAGTATTTT.

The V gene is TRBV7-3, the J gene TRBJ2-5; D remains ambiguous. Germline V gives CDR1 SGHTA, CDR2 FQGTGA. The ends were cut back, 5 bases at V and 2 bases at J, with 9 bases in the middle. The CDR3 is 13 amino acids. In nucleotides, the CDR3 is TGTGCCAGCAGCCCAGGAGCGCAAGAGACCCAGTACTTC. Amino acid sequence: CASSPGAQETQYF.

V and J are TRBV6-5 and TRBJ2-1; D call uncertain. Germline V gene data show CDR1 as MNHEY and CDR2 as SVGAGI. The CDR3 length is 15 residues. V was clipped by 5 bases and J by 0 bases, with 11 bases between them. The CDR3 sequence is CASSKDRNSYNEQFF. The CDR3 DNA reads TGTGCCAGCAGTAAAGACCGTAACTCCTACAATGAGCAGTTCTTC.

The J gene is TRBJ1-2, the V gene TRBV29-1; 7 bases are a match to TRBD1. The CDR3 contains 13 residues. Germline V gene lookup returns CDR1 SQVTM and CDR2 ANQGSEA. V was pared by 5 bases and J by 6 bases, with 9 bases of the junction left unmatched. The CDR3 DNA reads TGCAGCGTTCCCCCGCAGGGGGAAAATGGCTACACCTTC. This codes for CSVPPQGENGYTF.

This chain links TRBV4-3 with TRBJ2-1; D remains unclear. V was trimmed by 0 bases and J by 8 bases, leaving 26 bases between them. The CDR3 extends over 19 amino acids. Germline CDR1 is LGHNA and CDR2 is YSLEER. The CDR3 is CASSQDVRLDLGAGYEQFF. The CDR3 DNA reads TGCGCCAGCAGCCAAGATGTCAGGTTAGACTTAGGAGCAGGATATGAGCAGTTCTTC.

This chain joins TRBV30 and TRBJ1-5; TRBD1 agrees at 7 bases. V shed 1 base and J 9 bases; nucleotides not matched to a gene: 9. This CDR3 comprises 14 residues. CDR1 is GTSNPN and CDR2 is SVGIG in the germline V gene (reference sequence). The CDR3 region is CAWSGPRQGGPQHF. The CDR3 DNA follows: TGTGCCTGGAGTGGACCCCGACAGGGAGGGCCCCAGCATTTT.

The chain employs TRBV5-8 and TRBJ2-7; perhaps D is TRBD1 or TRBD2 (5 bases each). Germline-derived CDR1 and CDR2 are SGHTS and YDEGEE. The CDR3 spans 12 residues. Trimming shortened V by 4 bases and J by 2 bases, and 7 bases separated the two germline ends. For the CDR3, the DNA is TGTGCCAGCAGCAGGGGAGCCTACGAGCAGTACTTC. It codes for CASSRGAYEQYF.

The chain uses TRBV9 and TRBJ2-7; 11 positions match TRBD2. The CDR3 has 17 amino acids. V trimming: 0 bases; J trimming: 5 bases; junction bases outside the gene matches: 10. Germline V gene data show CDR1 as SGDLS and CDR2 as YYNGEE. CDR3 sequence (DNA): TGTGCCAGCAGCGTAGCCCCTTTACTAGCGGGAGTGCACGAGCAGTACTTC. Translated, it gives CASSVAPLLAGVHEQYF.

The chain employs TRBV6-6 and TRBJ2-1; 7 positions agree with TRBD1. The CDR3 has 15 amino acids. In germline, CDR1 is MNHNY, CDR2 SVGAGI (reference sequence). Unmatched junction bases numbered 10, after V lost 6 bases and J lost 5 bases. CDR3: CASRSRDSYNNEQFF. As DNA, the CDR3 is TGTGCCAGCAGATCCCGGGACAGCTATAACAATGAGCAGTTCTTC.

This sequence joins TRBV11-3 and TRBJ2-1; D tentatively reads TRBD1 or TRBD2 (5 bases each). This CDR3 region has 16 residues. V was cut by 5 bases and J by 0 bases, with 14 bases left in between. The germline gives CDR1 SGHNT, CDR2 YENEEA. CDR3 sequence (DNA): TGTGCCAGCAGCGTATCCGGGACCATCTCCTACAATGAGCAGTTCTTC. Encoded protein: CASSVSGTISYNEQFF.

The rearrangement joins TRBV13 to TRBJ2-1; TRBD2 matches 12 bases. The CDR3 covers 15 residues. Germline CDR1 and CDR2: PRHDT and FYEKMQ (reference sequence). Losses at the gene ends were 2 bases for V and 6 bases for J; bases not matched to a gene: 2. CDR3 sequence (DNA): TGTGCCAGCAGCTTACGACTAGCGGGAGCCAATGAGCAGTTCTTC. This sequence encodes CASSLRLAGANEQFF. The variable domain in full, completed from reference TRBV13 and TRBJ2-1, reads AAGVIQSPRHLIKEKRETATLKCYPIPRHDTVYWYQQGPGQDPQFLISFYEKMQSDKGSIPDRFSAQQFSDYHSELNMSSLELGDSALYFCASSLRLAGANEQFFGPGTRLTVL.

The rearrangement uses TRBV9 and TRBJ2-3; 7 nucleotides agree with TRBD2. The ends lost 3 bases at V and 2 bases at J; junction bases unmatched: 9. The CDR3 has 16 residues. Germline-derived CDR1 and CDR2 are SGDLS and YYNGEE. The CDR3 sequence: CASSARLAELTDTQYF. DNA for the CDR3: TGTGCCAGCAGCGCCCGGCTAGCGGAGCTCACAGATACGCAGTATTTT. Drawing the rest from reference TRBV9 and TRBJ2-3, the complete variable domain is DSGVTQTPKHLITATGQRVTLRCSPRSGDLSVYWYQQSLDQGLQFLIQYYNGEERAKGNILERFSAQQFPDLHSELNLSSLELGDSALYFCASSARLAELTDTQYFGPGTRLTVL.

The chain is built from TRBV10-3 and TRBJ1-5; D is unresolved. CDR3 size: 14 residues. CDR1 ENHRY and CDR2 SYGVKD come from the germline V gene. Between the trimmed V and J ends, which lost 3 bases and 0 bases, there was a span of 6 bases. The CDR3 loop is CAISDTDSNQPQHF. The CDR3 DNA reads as TGTGCCATCAGTGACACTGATAGCAATCAGCCCCAGCATTTT.

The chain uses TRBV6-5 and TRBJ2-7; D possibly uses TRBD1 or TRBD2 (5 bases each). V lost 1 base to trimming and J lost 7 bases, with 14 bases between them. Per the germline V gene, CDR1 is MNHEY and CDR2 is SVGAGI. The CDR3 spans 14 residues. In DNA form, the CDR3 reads TGTGCCAGCAGTTACTTCGAGGGGTTAGGGGAGCAGTACTTC. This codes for CASSYFEGLGEQYF.

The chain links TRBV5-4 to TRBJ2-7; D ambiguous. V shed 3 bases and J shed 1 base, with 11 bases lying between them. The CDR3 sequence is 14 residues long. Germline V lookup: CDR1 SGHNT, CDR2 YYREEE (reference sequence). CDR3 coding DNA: TGTGCCAGCAGCTCAGCCCTGGGGTCCTACGAGCAGTACTTC. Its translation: CASSSALGSYEQYF.

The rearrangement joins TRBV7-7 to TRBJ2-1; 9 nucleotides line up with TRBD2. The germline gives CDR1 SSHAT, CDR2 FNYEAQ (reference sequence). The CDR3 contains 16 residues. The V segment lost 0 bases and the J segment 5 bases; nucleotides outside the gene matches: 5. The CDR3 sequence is CASSLAAGGLDNEQFF. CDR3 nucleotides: TGTGCCAGCAGCTTAGCGGCGGGAGGGCTTGACAATGAGCAGTTCTTC.

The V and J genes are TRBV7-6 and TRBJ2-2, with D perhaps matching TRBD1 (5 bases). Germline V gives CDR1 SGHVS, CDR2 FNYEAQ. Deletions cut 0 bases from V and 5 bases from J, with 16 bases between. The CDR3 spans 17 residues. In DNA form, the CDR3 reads TGTGCCAGCAGCTTAGCGGGGCCCCCTCAAACAACCGGGGAGCTGTTTTTT. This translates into CASSLAGPPQTTGELFF.

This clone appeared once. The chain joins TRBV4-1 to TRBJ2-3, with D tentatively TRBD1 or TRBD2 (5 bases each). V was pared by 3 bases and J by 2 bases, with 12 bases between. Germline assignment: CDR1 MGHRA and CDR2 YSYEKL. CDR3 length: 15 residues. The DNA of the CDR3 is TGCGCCAGCAGCCACGGGGCAGACTTCACAGATACGCAGTATTTT. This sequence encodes CASSHGADFTDTQYF.

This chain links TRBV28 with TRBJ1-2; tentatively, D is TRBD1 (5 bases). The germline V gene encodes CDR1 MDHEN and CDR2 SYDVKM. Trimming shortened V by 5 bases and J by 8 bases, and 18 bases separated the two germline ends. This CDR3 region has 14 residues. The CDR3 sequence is CASSNSGPSLGYTF. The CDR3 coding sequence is TGTGCCAGCAGTAACTCGGGACCGTCGCTCGGCTACACCTTC.